This is a list of T cell receptor beta chains from one sample in a study of read filtering for tumor transcriptome and immune sequencing. TCRdb used MiXCR to reprocess the reads, holding one entry per CDR3 protein. The sample holds some 140,000 distinct CDR3 sequences, around 14% seen once. The sample consisted of a population of CD138-negative cells sorted from bone marrow. The receptors come from a donor at least 40 years old with multiple myeloma. Each CDR3 is given with its conserved first and last residue. Fields, in order: J gene, V gene, D gene, clone size, CDR3 DNA, CDR3 protein. A D gene is named only where the DNA matches it firmly. Only part of the rows carry a size: once, few, many, or a class if the clone is expanded.

TRBJ2-2 TRBV9 NA many TGTGCCAGCAGCGTAGATTACGCGAGGGCCGGGGAGCTGTTTTTT CASSVDYARAGELFF
TRBJ2-2 TRBV5-1 NA many TGCGCCAGCAGCTTGGCCCAATGGCCACTGACCGGGGAGCTGTTTTTT CASSLAQWPLTGELFF
TRBJ2-1 TRBV7-3 NA many TGTGCCAGCAGCTTCGAGGGGCCTTACAATGAGCAGTTCTTC CASSFEGPYNEQFF
TRBJ2-1 TRBV3-1 TRBD2 many TGTGCCAGCAGAGAGGGCCTAGCGGGAGTTGGCAATGAGCAGTTCTTC CASREGLAGVGNEQFF
TRBJ1-3 TRBV7-3 NA many TGTGCCAGCAGCTTAACTGGATCTGGAAACACCATATATTTT CASSLTGSGNTIYF
TRBJ2-1 TRBV9 NA many TGTGCCAGCAGCGTATGGACACACAATGAGCAGTCCTTC CASSVWTHNEQSF
TRBJ2-5 TRBV6-5 TRBD2 few TGTGCCAGCAGTCCTAACCCTAGCGGGAACCAAGAGACCCAGTACTTC CASSPNPSGNQETQYF
TRBJ2-4 TRBV19 TRBD1 many TGTGCCAGTAGTGCCCCGAGCGGGACAGGGGAATCCGTTACGGCCAAAAACATTCAGTACTTC CASSAPSGTGESVTAKNIQYF
TRBJ2-1 TRBV27 TRBD2 many TGTGCCAGCAGTCTCCCGGGACTAGGTTCGTTCGGTGAGCAGTTCTTC CASSLPGLGSFGEQFF
TRBJ1-5 TRBV27 NA NA TGTGCCAGCAGCGGCAATCAGCCCCAGCATTTT CASSGNQPQHF
TRBJ2-3 TRBV29-1 TRBD1 many TGCAGCGTTGAAAAGTTCCCTGGACAGGGGGACACAGATACGCAGTATTTT CSVEKFPGQGDTDTQYF
TRBJ1-5 TRBV12-3/TRBV12-4 TRBD1 many TGTGCCAGCAGTTTGAACAGGGGAGGTCAGCCCCAGCATTTT CASSLNRGGQPQHF
TRBJ2-1 TRBV20-1 TRBD2 many TGCAGTGCGGACAGGACTAGCGGAGCGCGGAATGAGCAGTTCTTC CSADRTSGARNEQFF